This T cell receptor (beta chain) stems from a study of human T cells and chemical hapten exposure. Broader study findings: Unchanged with DPC sensitization were TCRs above 1 in 1000 frequency.

Each CDR3 protein gets one entry after TCRdb re-called the RACE reads with MiXCR. Of roughly 100,000 distinct CDR3 sequences listed, less than 15% were seen once; the top ten hold about 1.6%. Time point specified: pre-sensitization, week 0. Stated treatment: therapeutic diphenylcyclopropenone sensitization with weekly scalp DPC. The CDR3 runs to 12 residues. V gave up 0 bases and J gave up 9 bases, with 6 bases separating them. Germline CDR1 reads ENHRY; CDR2 reads SYGVKD. Points on this clonotype: Its antigen is not identified.

This specimen consisted of whole blood, obtained in connection with sensitization to the hapten diphenylcyclopropenone (DPC). The chain uses TRBV10-3 and TRBJ2-1; D is ambiguous. This clonotype originated in a woman aged 45-60 years with alopecia areata. Some clones in this sample may be carry-over from other donors' samples. The DNA for the CDR3 is TGTGCCATCAGTGAGTCGAGGAGTGAGCAGTTCTTC. Its protein product is CAISESRSEQFF.